This TCR beta chain was sequenced during a study of T cells after yellow fever vaccination. Broader study findings: A large majority of primary-vaccination clones showed up again after the booster (96% CD4, around 90% CD8). Only a minor proportion of clonotypes was detected across both CD4 and CD8 compartments. Weaker in magnitude, the secondary response showed a faster peak on day 5 versus 15.

A note on this clonotype: Its antigen is as yet unknown.

5'RACE template switching generated TCR cDNA, adding a universal primer site and UMIs. One entry per CDR3 protein results from TCRdb running MiXCR on the 5' RACE reads. This repertoire shows some 320,000 distinct CDR3 sequences, about 10% found once; its top ten account for approximately 3.5%. Germline CDR1 is PRHDT and CDR2 is FYEKMQ (reference sequence). Deletions cut 7 bases from V and 7 bases from J, with 20 bases between. The CDR3 runs to 16 residues. This chain uses TRBV13 with TRBJ1-6; D is uncertain. The clonotype originates from a young man who received the YFV17D yellow fever vaccine. The sequenced sample was CD4+ T cells sorted from PBMCs, obtained 5 days after the yellow fever booster vaccination. The CDR3 DNA sequence: TGTGCCAGCACCAGATTCGGAGGGCCGGAGAATTCACCCCTCCACTTT. The encoded protein is CASTRFGGPENSPLHF.